The rows below give T cell receptor beta chains drawn from one sample of a study of blood T cell repertoires in COVID-19. TCRdb's table, derived via immunoSEQ multiplex PCR, lists solely in-frame clones and lacks some. Among over 250,000 clones listed, roughly 80% were seen once. The specimen sequenced was PBMCs or T cells enriched from blood (not recorded which). These receptors originate from a man aged 35 to 55 who had been exposed to COVID-19. Both conserved end residues are part of each CDR3. D genes are given only for firm matches.

D gene,V gene,J gene,CDR3 DNA,CDR3 protein
NA,TRBV2,TRBJ1-1,TGTGCCAGCAGGGGTCGGACAGTCCCGAACACTGAAGCTTTCTTT,CASRGRTVPNTEAFF
NA,TRBV19,TRBJ2-6,TGTGCCAGTAGTAGCCAACCCCTAGGCTCTGGGGCCAACGTCCTGACTTTC,CASSSQPLGSGANVLTF
TRBD2,TRBV5-1,TRBJ2-1,TGCGCCAGCAGCGAAGCGGGAGCCTCCTACAATGAGCAGTTCTTC,CASSEAGASYNEQFF
TRBD1,TRBV30,TRBJ1-2,TGTGCCTGGAGTGTACCCGGGACAGGGTATGGCTACACCTTC,CAWSVPGTGYGYTF
TRBD2,TRBV6-5,TRBJ2-5,TGTGCCAGCAGTTACTCTAGCGGGAGTGGGACCCAGTACTTC,CASSYSSGSGTQYF
NA,TRBV5-3,TRBJ1-2,TGTGCCAGAAGCCTCCCAGACCTCCGGCGGTATGGCTACACCTTC,CARSLPDLRRYGYTF
NA,TRBV27,TRBJ2-3,TGTGCCAGCAGTTTATATTTCTTGGATACGCAGTATTTT,CASSLYFLDTQYF
TRBD2,TRBV7-9,TRBJ2-2,TGTGCCAGCAGCAGACGGCGGGAGGTCACGAACACCGGGGAGCTGTTTTTT,CASSRRREVTNTGELFF
TRBD1,TRBV12-5,TRBJ2-3,TGTGCTAGTGGTTTGCCCAAAGGGGACAGGGGAGGATCAGATACGCAGTATTTT,CASGLPKGDRGGSDTQYF
NA,TRBV12-3/TRBV12-4,TRBJ1-2,TGTGCCAGCAGTTTGGACAGTAACTATGGCTACACCTTC,CASSLDSNYGYTF